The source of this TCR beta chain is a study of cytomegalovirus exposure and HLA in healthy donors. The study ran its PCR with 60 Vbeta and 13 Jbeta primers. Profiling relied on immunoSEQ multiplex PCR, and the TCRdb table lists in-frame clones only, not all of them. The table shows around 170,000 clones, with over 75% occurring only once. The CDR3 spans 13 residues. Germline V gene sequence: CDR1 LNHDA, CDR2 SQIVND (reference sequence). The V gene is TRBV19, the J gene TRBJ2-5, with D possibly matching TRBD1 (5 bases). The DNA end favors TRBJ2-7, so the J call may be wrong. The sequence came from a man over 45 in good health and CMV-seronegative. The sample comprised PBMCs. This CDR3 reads CASSMTVTYEQYF. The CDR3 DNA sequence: TGTGCCAGTAGTATGACAGTTACCTACGAGCAGTACTTC.